This TCR beta chain was profiled in a study of Graves' ophthalmopathy and Graves' hyperthyroidism. As the template, RNA transcripts were used to amplify TCR beta CDR3 regions. HTBI primers primed a first-round RT-PCR, and a second-round multiplex PCR followed. Each CDR3 protein gets one entry after TCRdb re-called the multiplex PCR reads with MiXCR. The sample has roughly 350,000 distinct CDR3 sequences, about 17% seen once. The PBMCs originated from approximately 10 ml of fresh peripheral blood. This clonotype was recorded at least ten times. The clonotype was recovered from an adult woman with stable Graves' hyperthyroidism. The specimen sequenced was peripheral blood.

As DNA, the CDR3 is TGCGCCAGCAGCGACCGACTAGCGGGAGCCGGGGAGCTGTTTTTT. Translating it yields CASSDRLAGAGELFF. V usage is TRBV5-1 and J usage is TRBJ2-2; 12 bases map to TRBD2. The CDR3 sequence is 15 residues long. Trimming removed 4 bases from V and 6 bases from J; junction bases left unmatched: 4. Germline CDR1 is SGHRS and CDR2 is YFSETQ.